A single T cell receptor beta chain is shown here with its context. The entry originates in a study of blood T cell repertoires in COVID-19. Overall study: Italy, Spain and the United States were the sources of the convalescent and acute COVID-19 samples. Sources were T cells, B-cell-depleted T cells, or PBMCs; the material itself was cDNA or gDNA.

Assay: immunoSEQ multiplex PCR; the TCRdb copy retains only in-frame clones and omits some. The sample comprises 280,000 or so clones, approximately 83% of which are singletons, and approximately 12% rests with the top ten. Specimen: peripheral blood. The receptor was derived from a human donor in a cohort sampled during active COVID-19.

CDR3 in amino acids: CASSYGTFEKLFF. CDR3 DNA: TGTGCCAGCAGTTACGGTACATTTGAAAAACTGTTTTTT. The chain employs TRBV6-5 and TRBJ1-4; D not certain. Trimming shortened V by 2 bases and J by 7 bases, and 8 bases separated the two germline ends. CDR1 and CDR2 (germline): MNHEY, SVGAGI. CDR3 length: 13 amino acids.